The 20 T cell receptor beta chains reported below all come from one sample, sequenced in a study of OX40 agonist ivuxolimab in advanced cancers. Sequencing was performed with immunoSEQ multiplex PCR; in TCRdb, only in-frame clones are kept and a portion is missing. The repertoire holds tens of thousands of clones, with around 90% as singletons. Material: CD4+ or CD8+ T cells sorted from blood, obtained in a trial of the OX40 agonist ivuxolimab. These TCRs come from an adult with an advanced solid tumor such as melanoma, head and neck, liver or kidney cancer.

Only a few counts were recorded for this clone. V and J are TRBV6-1 and TRBJ1-2; 8 nucleotides align to TRBD1. V was clipped by 1 base and J by 8 bases; unmatched bases: 18. Germline values: CDR1 MNHNS, CDR2 SASEGT. CDR3 size: 18 residues. CDR3 DNA sequence: TGTGCCAGCAGTGAAGACCCAAGGTTGCAGGGGGCGCGTAAGGGCTACACCTTC. This encodes CASSEDPRLQGARKGYTF.

This clone was seen a few times. The chain couples TRBV6-5 to TRBJ1-3; weak D call: TRBD1 (6 bases). Deletions cut 4 bases from V and 3 bases from J, with 10 bases between. Germline CDR1 MNHEY, CDR2 SVGAGI. This CDR3 spans 14 amino acids. In DNA, the CDR3 is TGTGCCAGCAGTTCCGGGACATTTGGAAACACCATATATTTT. Protein product: CASSSGTFGNTIYF.

DNA of the CDR3: TGTGCCACCAGCACCAAGTCGGGACCCGGGGAGCTGTTTTTT. Translation: CATSTKSGPGELFF. The chain joins TRBV15 to TRBJ2-2; D could derive from TRBD1 or TRBD2 (5 bases each). Deletions cut 4 bases from V and 6 bases from J, with 12 bases between. The CDR3 runs 14 residues. Germline lookup yields CDR1 LNHNV and CDR2 YYDKDF (reference sequence).

The sample holds one count of this clone. The chain has TRBV18 and TRBJ2-1, with 7 bases aligning to TRBD2. Trimming cost V 2 bases and J 0 bases; bases outside gene matches: 13. CDR3 size: 19 residues. Per the germline V gene, CDR1 is KGHSH and CDR2 is LQKENI. In DNA form, the CDR3 reads TGTGCCAGCTCACCAGTTAGGACTAGGTACCCCTACTCCTACAATGAGCAGTTCTTC. It specifies CASSPVRTRYPYSYNEQFF.

The chain combines TRBV7-3 with TRBJ1-1, with a weak D call TRBD1 (6 bases). The CDR3 runs to 14 residues. Germline CDR1 SGHTA, CDR2 FQGTGA. V dropped 2 bases and J dropped 4 bases, with 11 bases sitting between them. The CDR3 region has the DNA TGTGCCAGCAGCTTAGGCAGGGGTGGCACTGAAGCTTTCTTT. Protein: CASSLGRGGTEAFF.

V is TRBV5-4 and J is TRBJ1-1; TRBD1 agrees at 9 bases. The CDR3 sequence is 15 residues long. Losses at the gene ends were 4 bases for V and 0 bases for J; bases not matched to a gene: 4. Germline CDR1 reads SGHNT; CDR2 reads YYREEE (reference sequence). The CDR3: CASSGRTGVNTEAFF. In DNA form, the CDR3 reads TGTGCCAGCAGCGGCCGGACAGGGGTGAACACTGAAGCTTTCTTT.

The chain uses TRBV19 and TRBJ2-5, with unresolved D. Trimming pared 4 bases from V and 4 bases from J, leaving 13 bases between. The CDR3 runs to 14 residues. Looked up from germline, CDR1 is LNHDA and CDR2 is SQIVND (reference sequence). The CDR3 protein is CASSRAGERETQYF. The CDR3 bases are TGTGCCAGTAGTAGGGCAGGTGAACGAGAGACCCAGTACTTC. Full variable domain (outside the CDR3, taken from reference TRBV19 and TRBJ2-5): DGGITQSPKYLFRKEGQNVTLSCEQNLNHDAMYWYRQDPGQGLRLIYYSQIVNDFQKGDIAEGYSVSREKKESFPLTVTSAQKNPTAFYLCASSRAGERETQYFGPGTRLLVL.

The chain recombines TRBV25-1 with TRBJ1-4, with a possible D match to TRBD1 (6 bases). V gave up 2 bases and J gave up 4 bases, with 11 bases separating them. The CDR3 runs 15 residues. Per germline, CDR1 MGHDK and CDR2 SYGVNS. The CDR3 DNA is TGTGCCAGCAGTGAACCGGGACAACTTAATGAAAAACTGTTTTTT. Translated: CASSEPGQLNEKLFF.

V and J are TRBV7-9 and TRBJ1-2; the match to TRBD1 covers 10 bases. The CDR3 sequence is 15 residues long. The trim removed 5 bases at V and 3 bases at J, leaving 6 bases unmatched. Germline lookup yields CDR1 SEHNR and CDR2 FQNEAQ (reference sequence). The CDR3 is CASSAGTGDYYGYTF. CDR3 sequence (DNA): TGTGCCAGCAGCGCTGGGACAGGGGATTACTATGGCTACACCTTC.

The count of this clone is one. The J gene is TRBJ2-1, the V gene TRBV29-1, with 10 bases aligning to TRBD1. From germline, CDR1 is SQVTM and CDR2 ANQGSEA. This CDR3 spans 13 amino acids. Unmatched junction bases numbered 4, after V lost 7 bases and J lost 4 bases. CDR3 sequence (DNA): TGCAGCGGACCGGGACAGGGGTACAATGAGCAGTTCTTC. Protein product: CSGPGQGYNEQFF.

This rearrangement joins TRBV5-1 to TRBJ2-1; D may be TRBD2 (6 bases). Germline CDR1 reads SGHRS; CDR2 reads YFSETQ. V gave up 5 bases and J gave up 3 bases, with 12 bases separating them. This CDR3 contains 14 residues. The CDR3 loop is CASRSGANYNEQFF. CDR3 bases: TGCGCCAGCAGGTCGGGAGCGAACTACAATGAGCAGTTCTTC.

The chain uses TRBV30 and TRBJ2-6, with D perhaps TRBD2 (5 bases). Per germline, CDR1 GTSNPN and CDR2 SVGIG (reference sequence). The CDR3 is 16 amino acids. Deletions cut 7 bases from V and 0 bases from J, with 16 bases between. The CDR3 reads CAFSGWAPSGANVLTF. In nucleotides, the CDR3 is TGTGCCTTTTCGGGGTGGGCCCCCTCTGGGGCCAACGTCCTGACTTTC.

The gene calls are TRBV10-3 and TRBJ2-7, with TRBD2 identical over 11 bases. The V and J ends lost 2 bases and 1 base, in that order; junction bases with no gene match: 4. The CDR3 covers 16 residues. CDR1 and CDR2 from the germline V gene are ENHRY and SYGVKD. The CDR3: CAISEGGTSGSYEQYF. The CDR3 DNA reads as TGTGCCATCAGTGAGGGGGGGACTAGCGGATCCTACGAGCAGTACTTC.

The rearrangement uses TRBV5-1 and TRBJ1-1; the D is unclear. Germline V gene lookup returns CDR1 SGHRS and CDR2 YFSETQ. Trimming cost V 1 base and J 5 bases, with 12 bases left between them. This CDR3 spans 14 amino acids. The CDR3 nucleotides are TGCGCCAGCAGCTTGCGCGAGACGGGGACTGAAGCTTTCTTT. It encodes CASSLRETGTEAFF.

CDR3 sequence (DNA): TGCGCCAGCAGCCAAGACCAAGGTCTCAATGAGCAGTTCTTC. Its protein product is CASSQDQGLNEQFF. This chain links TRBV4-1 with TRBJ2-1; D unclear. CDR1 MGHRA and CDR2 YSYEKL come from the germline V gene. The germline V and J ends were trimmed by 0 bases and 6 bases, with 9 bases remaining between them. The CDR3 loop spans 14 amino acids.

The chain has TRBV9 and TRBJ2-3; 7 bases are a match to TRBD2. This CDR3 contains 17 residues. V lost 0 bases and J lost 0; bases outside the gene matches: 7. Germline assignment: CDR1 SGDLS and CDR2 YYNGEE. CDR3 in amino acids: CASSVVGSGASTDTQYF. CDR3 DNA sequence: TGTGCCAGCAGCGTAGTGGGGAGCGGGGCAAGCACAGATACGCAGTATTTT.

This clone has just a few counts. The chain is built from TRBV19 and TRBJ2-3, with 8 bases that match TRBD2. The CDR3 consists of 15 residues. V gave up 5 bases and J gave up 1 base; unmatched junction bases: 5. Germline V gene sequence: CDR1 LNHDA, CDR2 SQIVND (reference sequence). CDR3 nucleotide sequence: TGTGCCAGTAGTTCTAGCGGGCCAGGCACAGATACGCAGTATTTT. It is translated as CASSSSGPGTDTQYF.

The CDR3 region is CASSPKDTQYF. In nucleotides, the CDR3 is TGTGCCAGCAGCCCCAAGGATACGCAGTATTTT. The rearrangement links TRBV7-6 to TRBJ2-3; D uncertain. This CDR3 contains 11 residues. Germline V gene sequence: CDR1 SGHVS, CDR2 FNYEAQ. V was clipped by 5 bases and J by 6 bases, with 6 bases between them.

The chain employs TRBV6-1 and TRBJ1-2; 8 bases agree with TRBD1. The germline V gene has CDR1 MNHNS and CDR2 SASEGT. The J segment lost 7 bases and the V segment lost 2 bases, leaving 6 bases of the junction unmatched. CDR3 length: 14 amino acids. Here the CDR3 reads CASSESGQASGYTF. The CDR3 DNA is TGTGCCAGCAGTGAATCGGGACAGGCCTCTGGCTACACCTTC.

The chain recombines TRBV15 with TRBJ2-1, with 9 bases aligning to TRBD2. J gave up 7 bases and V 0 bases, and 10 bases lay outside the gene matches. CDR1 is LNHNV, CDR2 YYDKDF, per germline (reference sequence). This CDR3 is built from 17 residues. The chain's CDR3 is CATSRELAGVARNEQFF. DNA for the CDR3: TGTGCCACCAGCAGAGAATTAGCGGGAGTAGCCCGGAATGAGCAGTTCTTC.